This entry describes one T cell receptor beta chain. Looked up from germline, CDR1 is KGHSH and CDR2 is LQKENI. This CDR3 comprises 15 residues. Trimming took 5 bases from V and 8 from J; bases not matched to a gene: 8. The data derive from a study of blood T cell repertoires in COVID-19. Across the study: PBMCs, B-cell-depleted T cells, or T cells were the source of the cDNA or gDNA that made up the material.

Per the original data handling: Reference gene primer amplification yielded estimated nucleated cell counts. TCRdb's table, derived via immunoSEQ multiplex PCR, lists solely in-frame clones and lacks some. V, J and clone size derive from that table, while D and trimming were established from the DNA sequence. The sample holds around 130,000 clones, 80% to 85% seen once. The rearrangement links TRBV18 to TRBJ2-1, with TRBD1 matching over 11 bases. The clonotype comes from a man younger than 45 who had recovered from COVID-19. Sequenced input: PBMCs or T cells enriched from blood (not recorded which). CDR3 loop: CASSTNPGQGDEQFF. Here the CDR3 DNA reads TGTGCCAGCTCAACGAACCCGGGACAGGGGGATGAGCAGTTCTTC.